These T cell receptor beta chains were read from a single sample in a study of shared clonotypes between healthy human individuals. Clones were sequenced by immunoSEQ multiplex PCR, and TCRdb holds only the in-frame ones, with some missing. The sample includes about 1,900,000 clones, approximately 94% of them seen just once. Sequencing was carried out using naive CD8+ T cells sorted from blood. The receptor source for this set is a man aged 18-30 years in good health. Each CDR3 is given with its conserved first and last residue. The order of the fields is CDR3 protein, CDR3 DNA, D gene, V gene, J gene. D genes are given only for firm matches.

CDR3aa: CASSTGTVEQYF; CDR3nt: TGTGCCAGCAGTACCGGGACAGTCGAGCAGTACTTC; d_gene: TRBD1; v_gene: TRBV28; j_gene: TRBJ2-7
CDR3aa: CASSLVSGTSGNTIYF; CDR3nt: TGTGCCAGCAGCTTAGTCAGTGGGACCTCTGGAAACACCATATATTTT; d_gene: .; v_gene: TRBV7-9; j_gene: TRBJ1-3
CDR3aa: CASSPGISYEQYF; CDR3nt: TGTGCCAGCTCGCCCGGGATCTCCTACGAGCAGTACTTC; d_gene: .; v_gene: TRBV7-8; j_gene: TRBJ2-7
CDR3aa: CASSQDLLAGGPAGELFF; CDR3nt: TGCGCCAGCAGCCAAGATTTACTAGCGGGAGGGCCAGCCGGGGAGCTGTTTTTT; d_gene: TRBD2; v_gene: TRBV4-3; j_gene: TRBJ2-2
CDR3aa: CASSQGYLAAYGYTF; CDR3nt: TGCGCCAGCAGCCAGGGATACTTGGCGGCCTATGGCTACACCTTC; d_gene: .; v_gene: TRBV4-1; j_gene: TRBJ1-2
CDR3aa: CASSLAAGGPYNEQFF; CDR3nt: TGTGCCAGCAGCTTAGCGGCGGGGGGACCTTACAATGAGCAGTTCTTC; d_gene: TRBD2; v_gene: TRBV7-9; j_gene: TRBJ2-1
CDR3aa: CASSSPTGSSYEQYF; CDR3nt: TGTGCCAGCAGCTCTCCGACAGGTAGCTCCTACGAGCAGTACTTC; d_gene: .; v_gene: TRBV7-9; j_gene: TRBJ2-7
CDR3aa: CASSVAKTRNEQFF; CDR3nt: TGTGCCAGCAGCGTAGCAAAGACCCGCAATGAGCAGTTCTTC; d_gene: .; v_gene: TRBV9; j_gene: TRBJ2-1
CDR3aa: CASSPWGGLYEQYF; CDR3nt: TGTGCCAGCAGCCCTTGGGGGGGGCTGTACGAGCAGTACTTC; d_gene: .; v_gene: TRBV9; j_gene: TRBJ2-7
CDR3aa: CASGLVPGASYEQYF; CDR3nt: TGTGCTAGTGGTTTGGTACCGGGTGCGTCCTACGAGCAGTACTTC; d_gene: .; v_gene: TRBV12-5; j_gene: TRBJ2-7
CDR3aa: CASSPWSGEAFF; CDR3nt: TGTGCCAGCAGTCCGTGGTCGGGCGAAGCTTTCTTT; d_gene: .; v_gene: TRBV27; j_gene: TRBJ1-1
CDR3aa: CASSVATGGGLTGELFF; CDR3nt: TGTGCCAGCAGCGTAGCTACAGGTGGGGGCCTCACCGGGGAGCTGTTTTTT; d_gene: .; v_gene: TRBV9; j_gene: TRBJ2-2
CDR3aa: CASSYRNQPQHF; CDR3nt: TGTGCCAGCAGTTACCGCAATCAGCCCCAGCATTTT; d_gene: .; v_gene: TRBV28; j_gene: TRBJ1-5
CDR3aa: CASSYGGAETQYF; CDR3nt: TGTGCCAGCAGTTACGGGGGGGCTGAGACCCAGTACTTC; d_gene: .; v_gene: TRBV6-6; j_gene: TRBJ2-5
CDR3aa: CASGLVPFEQYF; CDR3nt: TGTGCCAGCGGACTAGTTCCGTTCGAGCAGTACTTC; d_gene: TRBD2; v_gene: TRBV11-2; j_gene: TRBJ2-7
CDR3aa: CASSPPRRGTEAFF; CDR3nt: TGTGCCAGCAGCCCCCCCCGCAGGGGGACTGAAGCTTTCTTT; d_gene: TRBD1; v_gene: TRBV9; j_gene: TRBJ1-1
CDR3aa: CASSRRTGRPYEQYF; CDR3nt: TGTGCCAGCAGCCGCAGGACAGGGCGACCCTACGAGCAGTACTTC; d_gene: TRBD1; v_gene: TRBV14; j_gene: TRBJ2-7
CDR3aa: CASSLIPGSYEQYF; CDR3nt: TGTGCCAGCAGCTTGATTCCCGGCTCCTACGAGCAGTACTTC; d_gene: .; v_gene: TRBV5-4; j_gene: TRBJ2-7
CDR3aa: CASKGTGNEKLFF; CDR3nt: TGCGCCAGCAAGGGGACAGGGAATGAAAAACTGTTTTTT; d_gene: TRBD1; v_gene: TRBV5-1; j_gene: TRBJ1-4
CDR3aa: CASSRRQGGIAYNEQFF; CDR3nt: TGTGCCAGCAGCCGAAGACAGGGAGGAATCGCCTACAATGAGCAGTTCTTC; d_gene: .; v_gene: TRBV7-9; j_gene: TRBJ2-1
CDR3aa: CASGPARAVGTGELFF; CDR3nt: TGTGCCAGCGGGCCGGCCAGGGCAGTAGGCACCGGGGAGCTGTTTTTT; d_gene: .; v_gene: TRBV27; j_gene: TRBJ2-2
CDR3aa: CASSLRGRSYLDTEAFF; CDR3nt: TGTGCCAGCAGTTTAAGGGGACGGTCGTATTTGGACACTGAAGCTTTCTTT; d_gene: .; v_gene: TRBV28; j_gene: TRBJ1-1
CDR3aa: CASSLSGTHFYEQYF; CDR3nt: TGTGCCAGCAGTTTATCAGGGACCCACTTCTACGAGCAGTACTTC; d_gene: .; v_gene: TRBV27; j_gene: TRBJ2-7
CDR3aa: CASSPWTDNSPLHF; CDR3nt: TGTGCCAGCAGCCCATGGACAGATAATTCACCCCTCCACTTT; d_gene: .; v_gene: TRBV7-9; j_gene: TRBJ1-6
CDR3aa: CASSDRGPMTYEQYF; CDR3nt: TGTGCCAGCAGTGACAGGGGGCCTATGACCTACGAGCAGTACTTC; d_gene: TRBD1; v_gene: TRBV27; j_gene: TRBJ2-7
CDR3aa: CASSLAPLWGYTF; CDR3nt: TGTGCCAGCAGCTTAGCACCGCTCTGGGGCTACACCTTC; d_gene: .; v_gene: TRBV7-9; j_gene: TRBJ1-2
CDR3aa: CAWNAGTEQFF; CDR3nt: TGTGCCTGGAATGCGGGGACGGAGCAGTTCTTC; d_gene: .; v_gene: TRBV30; j_gene: TRBJ2-1